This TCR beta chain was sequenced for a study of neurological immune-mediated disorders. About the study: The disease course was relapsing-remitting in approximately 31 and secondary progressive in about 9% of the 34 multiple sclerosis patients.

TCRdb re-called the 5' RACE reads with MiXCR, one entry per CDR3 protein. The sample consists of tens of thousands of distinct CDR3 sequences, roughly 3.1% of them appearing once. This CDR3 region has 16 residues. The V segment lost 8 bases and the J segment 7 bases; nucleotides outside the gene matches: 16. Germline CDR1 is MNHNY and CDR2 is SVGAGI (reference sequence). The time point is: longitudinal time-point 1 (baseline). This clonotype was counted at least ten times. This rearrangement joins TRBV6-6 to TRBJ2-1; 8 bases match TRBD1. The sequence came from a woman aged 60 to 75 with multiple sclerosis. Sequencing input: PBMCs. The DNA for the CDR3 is TGTGCCAGCTCGCCCGGGGGAGGACAGGGATATAATGAGCAGTTCTTC. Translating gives CASSPGGGQGYNEQFF.